The T cell receptor beta chain under discussion was sequenced for a study of control samples from healthy donors and cancer patients (dated by TCRdb to 2020 to 2021). Libraries were made using the immunoSEQ multiplex PCR assay. TCRdb obtained this table from immuneACCESS and retained in-frame rearrangements with V and J assigned. These tables miss some clones; where compared with another copy, unresolved V genes account for less than half of the shortfall, and the remainder is unexplained. Here the sample has about 190,000 clones; about 93% occur a single time. Roughly 1.5% of the sample belongs to the ten largest clones. A note on this clone: This clone's antigen is unknown. Base-call qualities are not available, and no considerably larger clone is one nucleotide away.

The germline V gene (reference sequence) yields SEHNR for CDR1 and FQNEAQ for CDR2. Germline trimming amounts to 5 bases on V and 0 bases on J, with 13 as the count of junction bases outside the gene matches. Counted from cysteine to phenylalanine, this CDR3 has 17 amino acids. Only CDR3 DNA remains: 51 bases, in frame from the first base. Sequencing input: blood. This TCR derives from a man aged 18 to 29 in good health. The chain links TRBV7-9 with TRBJ2-7, with 7 central nucleotides matching TRBD2. The CDR3 region reads CASSTPQRDSSSYEQYF. Read as DNA, the sequence is TGTGCCAGCAGCACGCCCCAGCGGGACTCCTCCTCCTACGAGCAGTACTTC. The reference TRBV7-9 and TRBJ2-7 proteins fill in what lies around the CDR3, so the full variable domain reads DTGVSQNPRHKITKRGQNVTFRCDPISEHNRLYWYRQTLGQGPEFLTYFQNEAQLEKSRLLSDRFSAERPKGSFSTLEIQRTEQGDSAMYLCASSTPQRDSSSYEQYFGPGTRLTVT.